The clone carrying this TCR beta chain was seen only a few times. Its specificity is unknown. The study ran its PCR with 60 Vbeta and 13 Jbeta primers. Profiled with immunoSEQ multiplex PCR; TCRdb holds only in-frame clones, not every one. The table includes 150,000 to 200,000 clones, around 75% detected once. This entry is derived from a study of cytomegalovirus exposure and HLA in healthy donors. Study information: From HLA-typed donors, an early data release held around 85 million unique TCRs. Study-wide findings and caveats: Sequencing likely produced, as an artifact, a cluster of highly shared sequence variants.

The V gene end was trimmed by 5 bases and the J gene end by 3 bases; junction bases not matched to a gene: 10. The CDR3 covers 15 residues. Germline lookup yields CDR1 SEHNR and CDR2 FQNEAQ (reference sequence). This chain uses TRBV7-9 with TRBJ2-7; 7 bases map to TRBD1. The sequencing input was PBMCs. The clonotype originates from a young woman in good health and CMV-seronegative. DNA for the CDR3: TGTGCCAGCAGCCCCATCGGGACAGATAACTACGAGCAGTACTTC. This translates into CASSPIGTDNYEQYF. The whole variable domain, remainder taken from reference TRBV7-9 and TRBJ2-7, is DTGVSQNPRHKITKRGQNVTFRCDPISEHNRLYWYRQTLGQGPEFLTYFQNEAQLEKSRLLSDRFSAERPKGSFSTLEIQRTEQGDSAMYLCASSPIGTDNYEQYFGPGTRLTVT.